This T cell receptor beta chain was observed in a study of blood T cell repertoires in COVID-19. At the level of the study: Whether acute or convalescent, the COVID-19 samples came from the United States, Italy and Spain. Nucleic acid was either cDNA or gDNA, and it came from T cells, B-cell-depleted T cells, or PBMCs.

Authors' methods: Using reference gene primer amplification, nucleated cell counts were estimated. Libraries were prepared by immunoSEQ multiplex PCR; TCRdb keeps only in-frame clonotypes and omits some of them. V, J and clone size are taken as reported in that table, and D and trimming were inferred from the DNA itself. The sample has 140,000 to 150,000 clones, around 80% seen once; the top ten hold roughly 13%. V lost 5 bases to trimming and J lost 2 bases; unmatched junction nucleotides: 6. The CDR3 is 15 residues long. Germline CDR1 SEHNR, CDR2 FQNEAQ (reference sequence). The J gene is TRBJ2-5, the V gene TRBV7-9; 9 bases map to TRBD1. Input material: peripheral blood. The source of this sequence is a man aged 55 to 70 with active or convalescent COVID-19. In DNA form, the CDR3 reads TGTGCCAGCAGCAAGACGACAGGGGGACAAGAGACCCAGTACTTC. Amino acid sequence: CASSKTTGGQETQYF.